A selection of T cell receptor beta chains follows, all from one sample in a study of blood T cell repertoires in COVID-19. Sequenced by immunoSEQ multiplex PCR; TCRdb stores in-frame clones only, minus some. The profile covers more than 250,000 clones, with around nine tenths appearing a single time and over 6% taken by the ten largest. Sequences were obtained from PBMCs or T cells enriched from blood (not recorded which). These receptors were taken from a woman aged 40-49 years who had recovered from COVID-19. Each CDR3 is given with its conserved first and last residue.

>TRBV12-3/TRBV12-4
CASSADRGYGYTF
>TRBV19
CASLYPIGTGFYEQYF
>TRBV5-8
CASSFLQGDTEAFF
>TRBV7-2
CASSLSGGSYEQYF
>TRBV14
CASSQELRGGNSPLHF
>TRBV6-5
CASSYHGTGRADTQYF
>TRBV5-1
CASSLDFAGGPDEQFF
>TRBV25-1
CATRRASDSPLHF
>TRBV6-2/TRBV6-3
CASSPGQTANQPQHF
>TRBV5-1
CASSTRDSAGELFF
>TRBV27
CASGNSAGDIQYF
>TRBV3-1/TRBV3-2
CASSQWTSASYEQYF
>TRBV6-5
CASSQRGPAGVEQYF
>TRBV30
CAWSILGEQFF
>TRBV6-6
CASSYGGMYEQYF
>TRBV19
CASKQARDQPQHF
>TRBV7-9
CASRSGTGANTGELFF